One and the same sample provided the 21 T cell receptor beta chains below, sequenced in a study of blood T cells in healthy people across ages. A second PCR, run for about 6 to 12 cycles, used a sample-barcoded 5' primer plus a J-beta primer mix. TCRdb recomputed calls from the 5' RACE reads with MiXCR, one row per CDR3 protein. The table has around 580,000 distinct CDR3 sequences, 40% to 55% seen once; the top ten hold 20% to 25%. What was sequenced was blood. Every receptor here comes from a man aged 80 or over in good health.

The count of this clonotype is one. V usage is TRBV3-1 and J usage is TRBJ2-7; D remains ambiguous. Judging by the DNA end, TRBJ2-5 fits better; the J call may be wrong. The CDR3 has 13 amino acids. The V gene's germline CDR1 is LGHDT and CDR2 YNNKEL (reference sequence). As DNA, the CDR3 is TGTGCCAGCAGCCAAGACTACGAAAAGACCCAGTACTTC. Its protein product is CASSQDYEKTQYF.

The CDR3 region has the DNA TGTGCCAGCAGCGAGACCGGCGGGGAGCAGTACTTC. It translates to CASSETGGEQYF. The gene calls are TRBV9 and TRBJ2-5; tentative D call: TRBD2 (6 bases). CDR3 length equals 12 residues. The germline V and J ends were trimmed by 3 bases and 11 bases, with 14 bases remaining between them. Looked up from germline, CDR1 is SGDLS and CDR2 is YYNGEE.

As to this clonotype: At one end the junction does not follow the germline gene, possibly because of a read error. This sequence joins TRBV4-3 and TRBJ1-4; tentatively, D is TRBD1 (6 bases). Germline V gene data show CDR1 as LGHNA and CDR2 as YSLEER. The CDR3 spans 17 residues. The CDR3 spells CASSQERDTRKTEKLFF. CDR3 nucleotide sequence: TGCGCCAGCAGTCAAGAACGGGACACCCGAAAAACGGAAAAACTGTTTTTT.

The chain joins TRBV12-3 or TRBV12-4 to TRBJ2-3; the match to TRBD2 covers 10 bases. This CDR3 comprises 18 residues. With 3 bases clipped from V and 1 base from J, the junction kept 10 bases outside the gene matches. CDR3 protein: CASSFPSGGRLGTDTQYF. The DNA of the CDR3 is TGTGCCAGCAGTTTCCCTAGCGGGGGCAGACTAGGCACAGATACGCAGTATTTT.

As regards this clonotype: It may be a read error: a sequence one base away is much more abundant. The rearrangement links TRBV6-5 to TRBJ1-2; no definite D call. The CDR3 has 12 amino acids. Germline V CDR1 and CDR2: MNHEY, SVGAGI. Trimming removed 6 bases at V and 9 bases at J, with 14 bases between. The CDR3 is CASSSPGFRYTF. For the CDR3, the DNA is TGTGCCAGCAGCTCCCCTGGGTTTCGCTACACCTTC.

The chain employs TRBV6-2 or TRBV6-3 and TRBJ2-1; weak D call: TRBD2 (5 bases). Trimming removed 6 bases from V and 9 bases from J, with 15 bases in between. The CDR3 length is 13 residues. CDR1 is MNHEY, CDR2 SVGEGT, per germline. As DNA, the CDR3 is TGTGCCAGCAGCGACTACGCGGCGGTTGAGCAGTTCTTC. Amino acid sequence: CASSDYAAVEQFF.

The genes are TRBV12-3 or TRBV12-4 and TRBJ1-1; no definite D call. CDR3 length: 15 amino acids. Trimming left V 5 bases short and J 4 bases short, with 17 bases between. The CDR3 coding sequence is TGTGCCAGCAGTATCCAGGCCACGGCCCCCACTGAAGCTTTCTTT. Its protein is CASSIQATAPTEAFF.

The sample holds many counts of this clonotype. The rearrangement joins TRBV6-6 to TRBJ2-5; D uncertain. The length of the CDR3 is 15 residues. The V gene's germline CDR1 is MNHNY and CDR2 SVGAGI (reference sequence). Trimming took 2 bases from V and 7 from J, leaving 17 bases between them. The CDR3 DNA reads TGTGCCAGCAGTTACCGCCCGGGTGACCCGGGGACCCAGTACTTC. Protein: CASSYRPGDPGTQYF.

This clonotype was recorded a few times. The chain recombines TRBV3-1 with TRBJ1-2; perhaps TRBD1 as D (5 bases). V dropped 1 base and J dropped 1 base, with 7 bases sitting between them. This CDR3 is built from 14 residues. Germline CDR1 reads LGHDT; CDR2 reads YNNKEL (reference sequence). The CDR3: CASSQVDSNYGYTF. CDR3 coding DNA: TGTGCCAGCAGCCAAGTCGACAGTAACTATGGCTACACCTTC.

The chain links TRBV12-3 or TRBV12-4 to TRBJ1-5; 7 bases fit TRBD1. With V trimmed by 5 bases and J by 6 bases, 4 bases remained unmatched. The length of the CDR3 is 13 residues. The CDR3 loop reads CASSVRGTQPQHF. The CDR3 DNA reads TGTGCCAGCAGTGTCAGGGGGACTCAGCCCCAGCATTTT.

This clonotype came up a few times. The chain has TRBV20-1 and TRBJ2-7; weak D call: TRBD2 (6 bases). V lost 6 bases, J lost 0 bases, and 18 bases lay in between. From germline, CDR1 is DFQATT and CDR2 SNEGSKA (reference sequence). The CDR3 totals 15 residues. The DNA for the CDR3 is TGCAGTGCCCCCCCCCTGACTAGGAGCTCCTACGAGCAGTACTTC. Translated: CSAPPLTRSSYEQYF.

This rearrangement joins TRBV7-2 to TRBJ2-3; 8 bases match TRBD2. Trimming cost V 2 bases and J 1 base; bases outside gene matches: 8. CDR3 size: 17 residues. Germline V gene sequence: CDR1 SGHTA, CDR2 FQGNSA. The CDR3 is CASSLTPGGRGTDTQYF. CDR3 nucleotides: TGTGCCAGCAGCTTAACTCCGGGGGGGCGAGGCACAGATACGCAGTATTTT.

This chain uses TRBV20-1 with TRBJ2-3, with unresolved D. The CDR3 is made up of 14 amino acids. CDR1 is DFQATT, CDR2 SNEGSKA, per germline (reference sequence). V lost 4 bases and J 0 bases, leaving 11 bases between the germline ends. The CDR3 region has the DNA TGCAGTGCTAAGACTCGAACTAGCACAGATACGCAGTATTTT. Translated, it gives CSAKTRTSTDTQYF.

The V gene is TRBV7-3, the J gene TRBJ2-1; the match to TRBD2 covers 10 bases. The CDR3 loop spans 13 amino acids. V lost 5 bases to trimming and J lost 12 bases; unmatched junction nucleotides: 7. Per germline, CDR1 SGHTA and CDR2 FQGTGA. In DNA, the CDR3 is TGTGCCAGCAGCGCAACACTAGCGGGAAGGCAGTTCTTC. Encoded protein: CASSATLAGRQFF.

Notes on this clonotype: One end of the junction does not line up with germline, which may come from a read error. Written as DNA, the CDR3 is TGTGTCAGCAGTGATATCGGTCTGTACAATGAGCAGTTCTTC. Its protein product is CVSSDIGLYNEQFF. The rearrangement joins TRBV2 to TRBJ2-1; D gene ambiguous. The CDR3 runs 14 residues. Germline V gene data show CDR1 as SNHLY and CDR2 as FYNNEI.

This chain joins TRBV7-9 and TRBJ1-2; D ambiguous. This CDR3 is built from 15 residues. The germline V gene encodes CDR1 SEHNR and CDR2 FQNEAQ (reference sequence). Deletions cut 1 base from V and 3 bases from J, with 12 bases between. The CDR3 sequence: CASSLEGSNHYGYTF. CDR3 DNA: TGTGCCAGCAGCTTAGAGGGCAGCAATCACTATGGCTACACCTTC.

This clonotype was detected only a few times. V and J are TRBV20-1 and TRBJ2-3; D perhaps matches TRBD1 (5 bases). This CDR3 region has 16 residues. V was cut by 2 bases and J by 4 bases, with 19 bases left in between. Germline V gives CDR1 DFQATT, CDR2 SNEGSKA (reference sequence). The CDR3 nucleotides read TGCAGTGCTAGATGGGGCACTTCGGTGGGTGCAGATACGCAGTATTTT. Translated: CSARWGTSVGADTQYF.

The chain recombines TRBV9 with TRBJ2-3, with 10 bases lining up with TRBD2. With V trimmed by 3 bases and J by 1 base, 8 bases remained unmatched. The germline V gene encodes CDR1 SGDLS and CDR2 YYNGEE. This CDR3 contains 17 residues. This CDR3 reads CASSAHYTSGGTDTQYF. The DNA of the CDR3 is TGTGCCAGCAGCGCCCACTATACTAGCGGGGGCACAGATACGCAGTATTTT.

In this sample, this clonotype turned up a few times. CDR3 nucleotides: TGTGCCAGCAGAGGACTAGCGGAGTTCTACGAGCAGTACTTC. It specifies CASRGLAEFYEQYF. This rearrangement joins TRBV28 to TRBJ2-7; 10 bases map to TRBD2. Germline V gene data show CDR1 as MDHEN and CDR2 as SYDVKM. Losses at the gene ends were 6 bases for V and 3 bases for J; bases not matched to a gene: 5. This CDR3 region has 14 residues.

The CDR3 sequence is CSVAFFSGQGHEQYF. The CDR3 coding sequence is TGCAGCGTTGCTTTTTTTTCGGGACAGGGACACGAGCAGTACTTC. The V gene is TRBV29-1, the J gene TRBJ2-7; 9 nucleotides match TRBD1. Germline V gene sequence: CDR1 SQVTM, CDR2 ANQGSEA. V lost 4 bases to trimming and J lost 5 bases; unmatched junction nucleotides: 12. The CDR3 is 15 residues long.

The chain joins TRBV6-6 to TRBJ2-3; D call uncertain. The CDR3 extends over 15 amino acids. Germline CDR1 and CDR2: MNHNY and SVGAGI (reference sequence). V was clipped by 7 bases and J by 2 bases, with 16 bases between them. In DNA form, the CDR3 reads TGTGCCAGCACCCAGCTCGGCGGAAACACAGATACGCAGTATTTT. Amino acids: CASTQLGGNTDTQYF.